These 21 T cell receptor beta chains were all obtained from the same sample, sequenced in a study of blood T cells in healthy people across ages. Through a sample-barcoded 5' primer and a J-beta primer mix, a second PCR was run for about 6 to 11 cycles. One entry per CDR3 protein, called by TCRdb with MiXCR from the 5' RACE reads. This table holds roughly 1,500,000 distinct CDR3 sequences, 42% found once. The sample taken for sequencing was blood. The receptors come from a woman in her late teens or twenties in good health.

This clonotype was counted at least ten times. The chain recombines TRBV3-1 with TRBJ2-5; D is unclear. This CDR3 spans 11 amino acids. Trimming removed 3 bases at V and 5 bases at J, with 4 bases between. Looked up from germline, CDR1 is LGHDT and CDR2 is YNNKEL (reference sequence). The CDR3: CASSHSETQYF. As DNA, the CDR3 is TGTGCCAGCAGCCATTCGGAGACCCAGTACTTC.

CDR3 nucleotide sequence: TGCGCCAGCAGCTTGGATGGGGTGAACTACGAGCAGTACTTC. Amino acid sequence: CASSLDGVNYEQYF. The J gene is TRBJ2-7, the V gene TRBV5-1; D gene unclear. Germline V gene sequence: CDR1 SGHRS, CDR2 YFSETQ. V dropped 0 bases and J dropped 3 bases, with 10 bases sitting between them. The CDR3 covers 14 residues. Together with reference TRBV5-1 and TRBJ2-7, the CDR3 gives the full variable domain: KAGVTQTPRYLIKTRGQQVTLSCSPISGHRSVSWYQQTPGQGLQFLFEYFSETQRNKGNFPGRFSGRQFSNSRSEMNVSTLELGDSALYLCASSLDGVNYEQYFGPGTRLTVT.

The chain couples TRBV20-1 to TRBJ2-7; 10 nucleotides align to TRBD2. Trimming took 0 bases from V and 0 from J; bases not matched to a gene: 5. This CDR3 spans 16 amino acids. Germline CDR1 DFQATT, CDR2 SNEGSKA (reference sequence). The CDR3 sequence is CSARDPLAGSSYEQYF. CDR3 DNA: TGCAGTGCTAGAGATCCACTAGCGGGGAGCTCCTACGAGCAGTACTTC.

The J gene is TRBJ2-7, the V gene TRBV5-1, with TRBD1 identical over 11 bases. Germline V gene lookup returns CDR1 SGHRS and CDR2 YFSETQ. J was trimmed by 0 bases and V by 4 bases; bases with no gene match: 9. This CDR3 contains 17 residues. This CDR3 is CASSPFSGQGASYEQYF. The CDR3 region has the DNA TGCGCCAGCAGCCCTTTCTCCGGACAGGGGGCCTCCTACGAGCAGTACTTC. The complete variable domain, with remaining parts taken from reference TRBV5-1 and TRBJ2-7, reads KAGVTQTPRYLIKTRGQQVTLSCSPISGHRSVSWYQQTPGQGLQFLFEYFSETQRNKGNFPGRFSGRQFSNSRSEMNVSTLELGDSALYLCASSPFSGQGASYEQYFGPGTRLTVT.

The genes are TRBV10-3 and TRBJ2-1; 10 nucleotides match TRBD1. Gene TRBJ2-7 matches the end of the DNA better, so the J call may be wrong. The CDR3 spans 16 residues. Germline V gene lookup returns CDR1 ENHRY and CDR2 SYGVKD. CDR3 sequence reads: CAISGFSGQGRNEQYF. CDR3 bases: TGTGCCATCAGTGGGTTTTCGGGACAGGGGCGAAATGAGCAGTACTTC.

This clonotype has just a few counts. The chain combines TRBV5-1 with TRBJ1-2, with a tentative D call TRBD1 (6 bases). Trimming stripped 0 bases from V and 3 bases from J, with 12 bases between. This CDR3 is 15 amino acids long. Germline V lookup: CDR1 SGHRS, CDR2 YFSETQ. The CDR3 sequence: CASSLGLAGDYGYTF. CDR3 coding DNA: TGCGCCAGCAGCTTGGGTCTGGCAGGGGACTATGGCTACACCTTC.

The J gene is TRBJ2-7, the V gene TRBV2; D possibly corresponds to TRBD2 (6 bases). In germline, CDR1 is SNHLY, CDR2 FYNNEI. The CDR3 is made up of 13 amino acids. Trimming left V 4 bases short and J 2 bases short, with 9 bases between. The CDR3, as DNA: TGTGCCAGCAGTGCGGGGGAGACCTACGAGCAGTACTTC. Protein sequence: CASSAGETYEQYF.

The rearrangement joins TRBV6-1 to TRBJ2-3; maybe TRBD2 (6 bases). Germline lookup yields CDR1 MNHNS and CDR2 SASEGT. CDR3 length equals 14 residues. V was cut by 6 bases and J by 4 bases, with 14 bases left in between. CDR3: CASSPTSSADTQYF. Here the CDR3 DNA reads TGTGCCAGCAGCCCCACCTCTAGCGCAGATACGCAGTATTTT.

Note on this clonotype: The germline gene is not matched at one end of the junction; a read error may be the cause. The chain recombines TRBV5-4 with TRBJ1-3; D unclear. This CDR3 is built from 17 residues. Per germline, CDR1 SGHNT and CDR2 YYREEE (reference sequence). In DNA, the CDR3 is TGTGCCAACAGCGTCTGGGGTACGAAGATCTCTGGAAACACCATATATTTT. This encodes CANSVWGTKISGNTIYF.

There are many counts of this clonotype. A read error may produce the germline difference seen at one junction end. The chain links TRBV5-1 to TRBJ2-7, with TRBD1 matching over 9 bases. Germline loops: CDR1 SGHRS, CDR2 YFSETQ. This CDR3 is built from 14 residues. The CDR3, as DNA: TGTGCCAGCAGCTGGGGACAGGGCTCCTACGAGCAGTACTTC. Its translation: CASSWGQGSYEQYF.

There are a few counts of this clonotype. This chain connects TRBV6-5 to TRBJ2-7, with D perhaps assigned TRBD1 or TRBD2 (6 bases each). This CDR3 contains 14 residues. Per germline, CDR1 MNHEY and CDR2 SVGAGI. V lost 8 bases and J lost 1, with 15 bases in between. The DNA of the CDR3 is TGTGCCAGCGGCTTCGGGGGCATTTCCTACGAGCAGTACTTC. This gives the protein CASGFGGISYEQYF.

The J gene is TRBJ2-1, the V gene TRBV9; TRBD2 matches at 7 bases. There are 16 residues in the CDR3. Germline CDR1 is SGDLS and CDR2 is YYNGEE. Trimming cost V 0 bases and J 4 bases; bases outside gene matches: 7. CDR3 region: CASSVGTLAVYNEQFF. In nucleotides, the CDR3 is TGTGCCAGCAGCGTAGGAACCCTAGCGGTATACAATGAGCAGTTCTTC.

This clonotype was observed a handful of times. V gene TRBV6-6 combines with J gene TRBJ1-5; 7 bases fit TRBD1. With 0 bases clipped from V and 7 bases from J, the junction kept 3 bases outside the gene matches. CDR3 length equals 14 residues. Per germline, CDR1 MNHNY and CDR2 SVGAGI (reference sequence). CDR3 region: CASSYSQGVQPQHF. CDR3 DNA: TGTGCCAGCAGTTACTCGCAGGGGGTACAGCCCCAGCATTTT.

CDR3 sequence (DNA): TGCGCCAGCAGCTCCGGGACTCCGAGATACAATGAGCAGTACTTC. Translating gives CASSSGTPRYNEQYF. This rearrangement joins TRBV5-1 to TRBJ2-5, with D perhaps matching TRBD2 (6 bases). Trimming left V 3 bases short and J 11 bases short, with 23 bases between. This CDR3 is 15 amino acids long. CDR1 and CDR2 from the germline V gene are SGHRS and YFSETQ.

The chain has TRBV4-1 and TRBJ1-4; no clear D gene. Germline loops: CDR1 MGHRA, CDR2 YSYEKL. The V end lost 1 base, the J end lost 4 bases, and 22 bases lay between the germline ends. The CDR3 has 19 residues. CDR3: CASSQVSPRGKGGNEKLFF. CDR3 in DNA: TGCGCCAGCAGCCAAGTTTCCCCACGAGGCAAGGGCGGTAATGAAAAACTGTTTTTT.

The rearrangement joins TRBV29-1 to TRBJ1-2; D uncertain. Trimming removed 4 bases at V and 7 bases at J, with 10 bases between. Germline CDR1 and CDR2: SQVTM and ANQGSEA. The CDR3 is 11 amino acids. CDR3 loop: CSVVGEAGYTF. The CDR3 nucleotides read TGCAGCGTTGTGGGAGAAGCTGGCTACACCTTC.

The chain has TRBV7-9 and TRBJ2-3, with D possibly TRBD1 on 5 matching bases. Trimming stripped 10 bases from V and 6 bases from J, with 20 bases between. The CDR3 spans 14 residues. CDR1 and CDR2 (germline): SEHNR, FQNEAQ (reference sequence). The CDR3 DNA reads TGTGCCATCCGCCGAAGCCTGGCAGGGGATACGCAGTATTTT. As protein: CAIRRSLAGDTQYF.

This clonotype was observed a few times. CDR3 coding DNA: TGTGCCAGCAGCCAAATGGGCAGCGAGCAGTACTTC. Residues: CASSQMGSEQYF. The V call is TRBV11-2, the J call TRBJ2-7, with D hard to call. Germline CDR1 and CDR2: SGHAT and FQNNGV. V was pared by 5 bases and J by 6 bases, with 11 bases between. There are 12 residues in the CDR3.

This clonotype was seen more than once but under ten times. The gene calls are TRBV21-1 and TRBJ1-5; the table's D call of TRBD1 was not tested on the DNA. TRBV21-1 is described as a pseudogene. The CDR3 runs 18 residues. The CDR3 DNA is TGTGCCAGCAGCAAATCGGGCAGGGGAAGGGTTGGCAATCAGCCCCAGCATTTT. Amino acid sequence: CASSKSGRGRVGNQPQHF.

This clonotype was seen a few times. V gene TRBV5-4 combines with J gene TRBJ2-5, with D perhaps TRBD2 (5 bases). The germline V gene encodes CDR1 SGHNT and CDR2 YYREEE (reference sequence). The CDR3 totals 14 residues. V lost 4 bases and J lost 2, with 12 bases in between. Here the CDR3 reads CASSVAAGQETQYF. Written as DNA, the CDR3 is TGTGCCAGCAGCGTGGCGGCGGGTCAAGAGACCCAGTACTTC.

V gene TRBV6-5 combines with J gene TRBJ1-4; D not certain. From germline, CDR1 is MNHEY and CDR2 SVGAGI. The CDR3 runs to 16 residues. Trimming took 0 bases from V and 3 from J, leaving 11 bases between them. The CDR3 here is CASSYSTSASNEKLFF. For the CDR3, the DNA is TGTGCCAGCAGTTACTCGACCTCAGCCTCTAATGAAAAACTGTTTTTT.